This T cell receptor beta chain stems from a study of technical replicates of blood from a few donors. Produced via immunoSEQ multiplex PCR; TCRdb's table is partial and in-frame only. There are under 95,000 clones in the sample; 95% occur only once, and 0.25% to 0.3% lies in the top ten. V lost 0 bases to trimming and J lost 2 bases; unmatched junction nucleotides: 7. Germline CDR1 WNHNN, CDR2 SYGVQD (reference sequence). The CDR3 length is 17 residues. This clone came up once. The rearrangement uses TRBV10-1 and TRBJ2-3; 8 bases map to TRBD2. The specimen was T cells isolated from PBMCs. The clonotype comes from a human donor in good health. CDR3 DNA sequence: TGCGCCAGCAGTGAGTCTCCTGCGGGGGGCTCCACAGATACGCAGTATTTT. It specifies CASSESPAGGSTDTQYF.